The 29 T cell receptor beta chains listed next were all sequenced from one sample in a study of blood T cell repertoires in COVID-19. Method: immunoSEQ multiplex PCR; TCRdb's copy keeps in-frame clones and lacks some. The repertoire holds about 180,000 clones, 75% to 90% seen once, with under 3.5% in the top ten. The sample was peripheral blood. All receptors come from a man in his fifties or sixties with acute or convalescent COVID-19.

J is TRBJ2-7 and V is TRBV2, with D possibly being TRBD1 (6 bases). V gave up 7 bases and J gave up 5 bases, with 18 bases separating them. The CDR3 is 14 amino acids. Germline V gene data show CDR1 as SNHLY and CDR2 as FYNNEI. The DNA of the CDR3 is TGTGCCAGCATAATGGGGCAGGGGTTTCACGAGCAGTACTTC. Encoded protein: CASIMGQGFHEQYF. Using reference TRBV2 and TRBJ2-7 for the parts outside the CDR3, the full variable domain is EPEVTQTPSHQVTQMGQEVILRCVPISNHLYFYWYRQILGQKVEFLVSFYNNEISEKSEIFDDQFSVERPDGSNFTLKIRSTKLEDSAMYFCASIMGQGFHEQYFGPGTRLTVT.

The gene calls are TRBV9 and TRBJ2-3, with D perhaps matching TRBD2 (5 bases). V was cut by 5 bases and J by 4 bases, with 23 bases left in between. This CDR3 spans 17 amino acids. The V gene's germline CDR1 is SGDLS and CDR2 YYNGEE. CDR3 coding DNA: TGTGCCAGCAGTAACGGGATCGACCCGGAAGTCGCAGATACGCAGTATTTT. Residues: CASSNGIDPEVADTQYF.

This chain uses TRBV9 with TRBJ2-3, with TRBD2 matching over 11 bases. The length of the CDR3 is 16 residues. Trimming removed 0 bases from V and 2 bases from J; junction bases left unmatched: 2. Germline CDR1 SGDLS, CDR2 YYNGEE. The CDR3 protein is CASSVGLAGFTDTQYF. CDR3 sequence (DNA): TGTGCCAGCAGCGTAGGACTAGCGGGGTTCACAGATACGCAGTATTTT.

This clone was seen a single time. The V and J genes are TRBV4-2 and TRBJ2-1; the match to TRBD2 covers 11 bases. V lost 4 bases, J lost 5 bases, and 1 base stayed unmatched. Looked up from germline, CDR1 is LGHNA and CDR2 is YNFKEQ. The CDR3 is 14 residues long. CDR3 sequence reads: CASSPTSGDNEQFF. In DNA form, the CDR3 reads TGTGCCAGCAGCCCGACTAGCGGGGACAATGAGCAGTTCTTC.

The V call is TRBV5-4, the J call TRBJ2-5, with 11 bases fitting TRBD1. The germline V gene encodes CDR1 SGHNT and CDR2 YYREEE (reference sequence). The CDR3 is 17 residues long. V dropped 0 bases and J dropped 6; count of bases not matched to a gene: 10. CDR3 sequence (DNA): TGTGCCAGCAGCTTGGCCGGACGGACAGGGGGCACGAAGACCCAGTACTTC. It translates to CASSLAGRTGGTKTQYF.

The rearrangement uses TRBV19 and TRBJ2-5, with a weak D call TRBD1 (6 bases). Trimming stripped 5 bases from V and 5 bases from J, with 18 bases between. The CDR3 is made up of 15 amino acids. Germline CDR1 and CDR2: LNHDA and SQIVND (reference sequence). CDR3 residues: CASSPSVWGRETQYF. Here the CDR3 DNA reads TGTGCCAGTAGTCCCTCCGTATGGGGGCGGGAGACCCAGTACTTC.

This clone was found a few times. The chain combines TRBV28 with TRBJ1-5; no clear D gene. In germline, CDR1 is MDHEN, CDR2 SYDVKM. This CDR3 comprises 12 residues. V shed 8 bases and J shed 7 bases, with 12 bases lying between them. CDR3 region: CASGRDQQPQHF. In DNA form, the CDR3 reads TGTGCCAGCGGACGGGATCAACAGCCCCAGCATTTT.

CDR3 bases: TGTGCCAGCAGCTTAGGTGGCAGCGGCCGCGAGCAGTACTTC. It is translated as CASSLGGSGREQYF. The gene calls are TRBV11-2 and TRBJ2-7, with TRBD2 as a possible D gene (5 bases). The CDR3 totals 14 residues. Germline loops: CDR1 SGHAT, CDR2 FQNNGV. The ends were cut back, 1 base at V and 6 bases at J, with 13 bases in the middle.

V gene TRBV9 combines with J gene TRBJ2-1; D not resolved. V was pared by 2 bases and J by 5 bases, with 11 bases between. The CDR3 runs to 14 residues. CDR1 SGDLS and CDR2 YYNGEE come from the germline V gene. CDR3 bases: TGTGCCAGCAGCGTCAGCCTAGATGACAATGAGCAGTTCTTC. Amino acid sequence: CASSVSLDDNEQFF.

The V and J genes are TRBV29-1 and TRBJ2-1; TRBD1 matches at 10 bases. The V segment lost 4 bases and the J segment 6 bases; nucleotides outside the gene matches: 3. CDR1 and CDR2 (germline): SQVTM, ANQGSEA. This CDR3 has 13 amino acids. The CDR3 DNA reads TGCAGCGTTGGGGACAGGGGTCGCAATGAGCAGTTCTTC. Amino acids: CSVGDRGRNEQFF.

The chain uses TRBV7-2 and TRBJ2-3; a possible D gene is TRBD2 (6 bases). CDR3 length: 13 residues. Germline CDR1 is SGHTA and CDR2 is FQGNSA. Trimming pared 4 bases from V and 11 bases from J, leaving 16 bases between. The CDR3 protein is CASSSFPLGGQYF. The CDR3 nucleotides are TGTGCCAGCAGCTCCTTCCCATTGGGGGGGCAGTATTTT.

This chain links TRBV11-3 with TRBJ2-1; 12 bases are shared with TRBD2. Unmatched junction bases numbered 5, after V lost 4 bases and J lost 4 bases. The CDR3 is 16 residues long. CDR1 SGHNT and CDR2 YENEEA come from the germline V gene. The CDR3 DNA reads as TGTGCCAGCAGCTCTCCCGGGACTAGCGGGTACAATGAGCAGTTCTTC. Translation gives CASSSPGTSGYNEQFF.

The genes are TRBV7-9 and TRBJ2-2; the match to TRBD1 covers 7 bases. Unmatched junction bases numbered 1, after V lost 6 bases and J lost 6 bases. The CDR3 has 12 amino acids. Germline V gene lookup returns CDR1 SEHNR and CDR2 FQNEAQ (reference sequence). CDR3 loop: CASRGTAGELFF. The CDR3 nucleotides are TGTGCCAGCAGAGGGACAGCCGGGGAGCTGTTTTTT.

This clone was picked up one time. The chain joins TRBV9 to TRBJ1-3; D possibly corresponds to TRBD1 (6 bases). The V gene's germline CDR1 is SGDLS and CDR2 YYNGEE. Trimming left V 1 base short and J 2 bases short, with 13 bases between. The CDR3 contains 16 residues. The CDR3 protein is CASSVTIQGTGNTIYF. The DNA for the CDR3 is TGTGCCAGCAGCGTAACAATACAGGGAACTGGAAACACCATATATTTT.

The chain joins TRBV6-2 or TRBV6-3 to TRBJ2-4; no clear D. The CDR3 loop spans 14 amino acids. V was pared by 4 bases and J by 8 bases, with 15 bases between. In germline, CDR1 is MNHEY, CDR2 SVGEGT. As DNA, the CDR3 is TGTGCCAGCAGTTCGTTCTCCCGATCGGACATTCAGTACTTC. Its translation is CASSSFSRSDIQYF.

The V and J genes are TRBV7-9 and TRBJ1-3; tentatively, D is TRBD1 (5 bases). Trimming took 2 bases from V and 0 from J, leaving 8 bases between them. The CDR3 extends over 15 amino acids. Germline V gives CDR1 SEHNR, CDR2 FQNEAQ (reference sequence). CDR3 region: CASSLTGISGNTIYF. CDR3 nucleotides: TGTGCCAGCAGCTTAACAGGCATCTCTGGAAACACCATATATTTT.

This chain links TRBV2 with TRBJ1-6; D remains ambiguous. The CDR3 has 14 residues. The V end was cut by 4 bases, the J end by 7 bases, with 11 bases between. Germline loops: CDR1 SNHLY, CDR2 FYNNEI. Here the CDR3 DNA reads TGTGCCAGCAGTGGCCGGGTCCAAAATTCACCCCTCCACTTT. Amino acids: CASSGRVQNSPLHF.

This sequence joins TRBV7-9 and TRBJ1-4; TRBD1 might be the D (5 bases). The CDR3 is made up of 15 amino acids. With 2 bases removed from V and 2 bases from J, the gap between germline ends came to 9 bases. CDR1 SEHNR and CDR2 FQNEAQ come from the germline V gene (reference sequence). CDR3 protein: CASSLSGGTNEKLFF. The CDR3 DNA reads TGTGCCAGCAGCTTAAGCGGGGGTACTAATGAAAAACTGTTTTTT.

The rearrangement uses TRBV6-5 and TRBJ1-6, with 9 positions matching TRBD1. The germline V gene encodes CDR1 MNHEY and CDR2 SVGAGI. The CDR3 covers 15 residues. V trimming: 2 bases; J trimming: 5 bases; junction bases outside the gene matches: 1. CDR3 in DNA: TGTGCCAGCAGTTACGGGACAGGGAATAATTCACCCCTCCACTTT. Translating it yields CASSYGTGNNSPLHF.

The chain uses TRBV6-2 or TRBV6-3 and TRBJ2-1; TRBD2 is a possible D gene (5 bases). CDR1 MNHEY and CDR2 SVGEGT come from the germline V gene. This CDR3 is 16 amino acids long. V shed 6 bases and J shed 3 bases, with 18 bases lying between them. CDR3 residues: CASSPGRLADYNEQFF. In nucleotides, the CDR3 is TGTGCCAGCAGCCCTGGTCGGCTAGCAGACTACAATGAGCAGTTCTTC.

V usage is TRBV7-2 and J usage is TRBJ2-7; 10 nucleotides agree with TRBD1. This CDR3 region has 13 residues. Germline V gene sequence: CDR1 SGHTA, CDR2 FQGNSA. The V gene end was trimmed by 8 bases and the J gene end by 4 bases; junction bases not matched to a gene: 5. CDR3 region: CASQDRGRYEQYF. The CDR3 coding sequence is TGTGCCAGCCAGGACAGGGGGAGGTACGAGCAGTACTTC.

CDR3 sequence (DNA): TGCGCCAGCAGCTTGGTCCCCTTGACTAGCGGGAGTAGGGATGAGCAGTTCTTC. Translation: CASSLVPLTSGSRDEQFF. This chain links TRBV5-1 with TRBJ2-1; 12 bases are a match to TRBD2. Germline V CDR1 and CDR2: SGHRS, YFSETQ. Trimming took 0 bases from V and 8 from J; bases not matched to a gene: 12. CDR3 size: 18 residues.

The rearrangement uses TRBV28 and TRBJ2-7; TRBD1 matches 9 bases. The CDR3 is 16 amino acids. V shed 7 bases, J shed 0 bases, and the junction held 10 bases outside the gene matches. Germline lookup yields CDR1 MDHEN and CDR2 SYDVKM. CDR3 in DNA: TGTGCCAGCAAGGGCGGACAGGGGTTCTTCTCCTACGAGCAGTACTTC. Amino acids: CASKGGQGFFSYEQYF.

CDR3 sequence: CASSPPGLATNEQFF. CDR3 DNA sequence: TGTGCCAGCAGCCCTCCGGGACTAGCGACGAATGAGCAGTTCTTC. The genes are TRBV7-9 and TRBJ2-1; 10 bases are shared with TRBD2. Unmatched junction bases numbered 8, after V lost 5 bases and J lost 7 bases. The CDR3 contains 15 residues. Germline CDR1 is SEHNR and CDR2 is FQNEAQ (reference sequence).

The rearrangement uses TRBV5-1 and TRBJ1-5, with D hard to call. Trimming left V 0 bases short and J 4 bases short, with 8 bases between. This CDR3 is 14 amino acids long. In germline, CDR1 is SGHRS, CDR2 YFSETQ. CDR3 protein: CASSLDSPNQPQHF. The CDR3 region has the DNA TGCGCCAGCAGCTTGGACAGCCCTAATCAGCCCCAGCATTTT.

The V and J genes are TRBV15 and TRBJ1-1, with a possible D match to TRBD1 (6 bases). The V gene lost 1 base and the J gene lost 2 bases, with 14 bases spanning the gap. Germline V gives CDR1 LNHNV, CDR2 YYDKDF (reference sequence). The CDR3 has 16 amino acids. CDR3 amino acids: CATSRGSSRGNTEAFF. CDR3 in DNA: TGTGCCACCAGCAGAGGATCGAGCAGGGGCAACACTGAAGCTTTCTTT.

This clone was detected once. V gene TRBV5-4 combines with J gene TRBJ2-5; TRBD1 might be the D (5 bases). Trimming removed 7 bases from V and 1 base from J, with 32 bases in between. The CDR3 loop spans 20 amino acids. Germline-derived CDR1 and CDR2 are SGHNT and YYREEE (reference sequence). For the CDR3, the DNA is TGTGCCAGCCCCTTGCTTCTCCAAAATCAGGGTAGATTTTCCCAAGAGACCCAGTACTTC. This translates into CASPLLLQNQGRFSQETQYF.

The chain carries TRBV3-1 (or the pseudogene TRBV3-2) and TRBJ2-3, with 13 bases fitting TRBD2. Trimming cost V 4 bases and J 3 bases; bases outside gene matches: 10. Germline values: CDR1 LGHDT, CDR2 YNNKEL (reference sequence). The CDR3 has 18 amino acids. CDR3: CASSRGGLAGSRTDTQYF. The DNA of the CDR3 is TGTGCCAGCAGCCGGGGGGGACTAGCGGGATCAAGGACAGATACGCAGTATTTT.

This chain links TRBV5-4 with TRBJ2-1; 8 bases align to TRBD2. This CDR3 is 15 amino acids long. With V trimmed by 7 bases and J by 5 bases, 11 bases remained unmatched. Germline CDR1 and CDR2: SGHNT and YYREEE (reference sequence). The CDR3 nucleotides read TGTGCCAGCCGCCCCTGGACTAGCAATCACAATGAGCAGTTCTTC. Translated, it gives CASRPWTSNHNEQFF.